The sequence of this T cell receptor (beta chain) was determined in a study of blood T cells in healthy people across ages. Whole-study context: About one barcoded beta molecule per two T cells was the capture yield of template switching.

Alongside a J-beta primer mix, a sample-barcoded 5' primer served in a second PCR lasting about 7 to 12 cycles. TCRdb re-analysed the 5' RACE reads in MiXCR, keeping a single row per CDR3 protein. The profile covers about 540,000 distinct CDR3 sequences, with nearly 25% appearing a single time and roughly 10% taken by the ten largest. Germline V CDR1 and CDR2: SEHNR, FQNEAQ (reference sequence). V shed 5 bases and J shed 8 bases, with 18 bases lying between them. The length of the CDR3 is 14 residues. This sample was also put to use in a study of T cells of mothers and their children.

V is TRBV7-9 and J is TRBJ1-1; the D gene is possibly TRBD1 (6 bases). Material: blood. This clonotype originated in a boy between 10 and 17 years old in good health. The DNA for the CDR3 is TGTGCCAGCAGCCCCCCCATTTCGGGGGGCGAAGCTTTCTTT. As protein: CASSPPISGGEAFF.